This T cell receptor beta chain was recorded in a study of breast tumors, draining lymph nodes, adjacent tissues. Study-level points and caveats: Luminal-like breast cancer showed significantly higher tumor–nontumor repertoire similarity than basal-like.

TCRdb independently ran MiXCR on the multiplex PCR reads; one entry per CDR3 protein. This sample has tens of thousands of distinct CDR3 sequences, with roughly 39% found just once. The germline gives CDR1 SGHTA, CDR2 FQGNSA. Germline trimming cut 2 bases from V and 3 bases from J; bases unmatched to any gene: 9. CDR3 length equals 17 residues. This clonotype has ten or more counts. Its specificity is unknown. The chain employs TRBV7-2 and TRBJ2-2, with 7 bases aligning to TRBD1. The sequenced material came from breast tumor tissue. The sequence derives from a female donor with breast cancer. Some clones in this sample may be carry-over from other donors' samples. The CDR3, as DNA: TGTGCCAGCAGCTTAAGGGGGCGGGCCGGAGACACCGGGGAGCTGTTTTTT. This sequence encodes CASSLRGRAGDTGELFF. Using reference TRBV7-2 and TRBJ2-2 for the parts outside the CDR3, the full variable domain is GAGVSQSPSNKVTEKGKDVELRCDPISGHTALYWYRQSLGQGLEFLIYFQGNSAPDKSGLPSDRFSAERTGGSVSTLTIQRTQQEDSAVYLCASSLRGRAGDTGELFFGEGSRLTVL.